The source of this T cell receptor (beta chain) is a study of monozygotic twins with cystic fibrosis. Study in general: Library input was around 3.2 micrograms of fragmented DNA, with 15 PCR cycles. Study-wide points: Monozygotic CF twin pairs shared significantly more nucleotide-identical clonotypes than unrelated CF individuals did. Low clonality (median 0.0095) suggested a mostly naive repertoire.

In the case of this clone: What it binds is unknown.

TCRdb's copy holds only in-frame clones and misses some; the assay was immunoSEQ multiplex PCR. Of fewer than 20,000 clones listed, 95% to 97% are singletons. The sample was blood. This clonotype was sampled from a woman in her twenties or thirties with cystic fibrosis.

DNA for the CDR3: TGTGCCAGCAGTTACACAGGGACTGGAAACACCATATATTTT. It specifies CASSYTGTGNTIYF. The V gene is TRBV6-6, the J gene TRBJ1-3; the D gene is possibly TRBD1 (6 bases). This CDR3 is 14 amino acids long. Germline lookup yields CDR1 MNHNY and CDR2 SVGAGI (reference sequence). Trimming pared 2 bases from V and 2 bases from J, leaving 7 bases between.